This TCR beta chain was observed in a study of shared clonotypes between healthy human individuals. Assay: immunoSEQ multiplex PCR; the TCRdb copy retains only in-frame clones and omits some. There are roughly 2.2 million clones in the sample; 80% to 95% occur only once, and 0.39% lies in the top ten. Germline CDR1 reads SGHDN; CDR2 reads FVKESK. Trimming stripped 2 bases from V and 9 bases from J, with 17 bases between. CDR3 length equals 15 residues. The rearrangement uses TRBV14 and TRBJ2-1; possible D gene TRBD2, 6 bases. The sample was naive CD4+ T cells from PBMCs. Subset indicated: CD45RA+ positively selected. The receptor's source is a man aged 18 to 29 in good health. Some clones in this sample may be carry-over from other donors' samples. Written as DNA, the CDR3 is TGTGCCAGCAGCCAATTAAGCGGGTCTGGGGTTGAGCAGTTCTTC. Amino acid sequence: CASSQLSGSGVEQFF. Full variable domain (outside the CDR3, taken from reference TRBV14 and TRBJ2-1): EAGVTQFPSHSVIEKGQTVTLRCDPISGHDNLYWYRRVMGKEIKFLLHFVKESKQDESGMPNNRFLAERTGGTYSTLKVQPAELEDSGVYFCASSQLSGSGVEQFFGPGTRLTVL.